This T cell receptor beta chain derives from a study of T cells in localized non-small cell lung cancer. General study results and limits: Adjacent lung was found to contain a median roughly 58 of the top 100 tumor clones. The highest T cell clonality was in uninvolved adjacent lung, above tumor.

Clones were sequenced by immunoSEQ multiplex PCR, and TCRdb holds only the in-frame ones, with some missing. The data contain some 10,000 clones, around 45% of them singletons. Losses at the gene ends were 5 bases for V and 3 bases for J; bases not matched to a gene: 5. The germline gives CDR1 SGDLS, CDR2 YYNGEE. CDR3 length: 14 residues. This clone appeared a few times. Its specificity is unknown. Sequenced material: lymph node tissue, taken before any cancer treatment. This chain links TRBV9 with TRBJ2-7; 10 nucleotides line up with TRBD1. This clonotype originated in a woman aged 35 to 70 with stage II squamous cell lung carcinoma. CDR3 sequence: CASRTGTGVYEQYF. The CDR3 DNA reads TGTGCCAGCAGGACTGGGACAGGGGTCTACGAGCAGTACTTC.